A single T cell receptor beta chain is shown here with its context. What this receptor recognizes is not known. Per-base qualities were not stored, and no clone one base away is much larger. The data were obtained in a study of T cell responses to AZD1222 COVID-19 vaccine (TCRdb year 2021). As for the study more broadly: TCR sequencing covered about 230 trial participants: 200 to 210 given two doses of AZD1222 and 26 given two doses of MenACWY control vaccine. Trial participants were enrolled into age subgroups of 18-55, 56-69 and 70-plus years, which contained approximately 150, 28 and 58 TCR-sequenced participants, respectively.

The CDR3 regions of human TCRbeta chains were subjected to immunosequencing. As for the authors' bioinformatics: TCRs in the repertoires were compared against a reference library of SARS-CoV-2-specific TCRs that had been generated with the MIRA antigen-specificity platform. Breadth was defined as the fraction of unique TCRs that were SARS-CoV-2-associated. Depth was defined as the fraction of total T cells that were SARS-CoV-2-associated. Using the MIRA data, each spike-specific TCR was mapped to the spike region that the TCR reacts to and placed in a CD4 or CD8 class. Log10-transformed breadth and depth values were compared by one-way ANOVA with Sidak's multiple comparisons tests. TCRdb holds this immuneACCESS table with in-frame rearrangements only. Some clones are missing; in checked studies, unresolved V genes explain under half, and the rest has no known cause. Clone size and the V and J calls come from that table; the DNA yielded D and trimming. For this sample there are over 110,000 clones; roughly 92% appear just once. The biggest ten clones account for 9.3% of the sample.

The CDR3 holds 15 amino acids from the cysteine to the phenylalanine. The CDR3 DNA has 45 bases and is translated from base 1. V was cut back by 0 bases and J by 2 bases, leaving a gap of 11 bases between them. CDR1 and CDR2 are drawn from the germline V gene (reference sequence): LGHDT, YNNKEL. The full study reports these points: In the small 56-69-year group, the increase in depth fell short of significance, most likely because of low power. After two AZD1222 doses, spike-specific TCR breadth and depth were significantly higher than at day 0 and than in MenACWY recipients. Most participants were white British and females outnumbered males, and the authors suggested that clonal diversity may have been underestimated. Because no day 14 peak-response samples were available, repertoires were characterized only after the peak T cell response. CD4 TCRs associated with the vaccine covered the entire spike protein, and the dominant responses were in regions 160-218 and 743-854. Reportedly, close to half of the unique spike-specific TCRs recognized epitopes lying outside the regions that are mutated in the B.1.351 and B.1.1.7 variants. Only 5 to 7 AZD1222 recipients were SARS-CoV-2 seropositive at baseline, limiting conclusions about previously exposed vaccinees.

Per the publication, the time point label means: about 28 days (+/-7) after the second vaccine dose. Because spike-specific TCR depth and breadth did not differ between the two schedules, AZD1222 recipients who got a second dose at roughly 4 weeks were pooled with those who got a second dose at roughly 12 weeks. The vaccinee samples were drawn from two UK trials, COV001 and COV002, one of which was a single-blind randomized controlled phase 2/3 trial testing AZD1222 (ChAdOx1 nCoV-19) in healthy adults. Trial participant PBMC samples were collected at day 0 and day 28 after the second dose for TCRbeta chain sequencing.

This specimen was peripheral blood, taken 28 days after the second AZD1222 dose. This TCR was sampled from an adult who received the AZD1222 COVID-19 vaccine. The V and J genes are TRBV3-1 (or the pseudogene TRBV3-2) and TRBJ2-7, with the identity of the D gene unclear. CDR3 sequence: CASSQEVTSTYEQYF. The nucleotide sequence is given as TGTGCCAGCAGCCAAGAGGTAACGTCGACCTACGAGCAGTACTTC.